This passage covers 9 T cell receptor beta chains from one sample sequenced in a study of blood T cell repertoires in COVID-19. The data were produced by immunoSEQ multiplex PCR, yet TCRdb's version contains in-frame clones alone and is incomplete. Seen here are fewer than 150,000 clones, approximately 85% observed once, and the top ten hold 4.3%. Sequencing was performed on peripheral blood. Receptors originate from a human donor in a cohort sampled during active COVID-19.

This clone appeared a single time. The rearrangement joins TRBV6-6 to TRBJ2-1, with 10 bases fitting TRBD2. The CDR3 extends over 16 amino acids. The V segment lost 2 bases and the J segment 8 bases; nucleotides outside the gene matches: 9. Per the germline V gene, CDR1 is MNHNY and CDR2 is SVGAGI (reference sequence). The CDR3 DNA reads TGTGCCAGCAGTTACGCCAGCGGGAGGGCCATGGATGAGCAGTTCTTC. It is translated as CASSYASGRAMDEQFF.

This clone was observed once. The chain uses TRBV2 and TRBJ1-2; unclear D gene. Trimming removed 3 bases at V and 0 bases at J, with 5 bases between. Germline V gene sequence: CDR1 SNHLY, CDR2 FYNNEI. The CDR3 consists of 13 residues. The CDR3 protein is CASSDRPNYGYTF. The CDR3 region has the DNA TGTGCCAGCAGTGACAGGCCTAACTATGGCTACACCTTC.

This clone was observed a few times. The rearrangement uses TRBV7-9 and TRBJ2-7; 11 nucleotides align to TRBD1. V lost 5 bases, J lost 3 bases, and 9 bases stayed unmatched. Germline V gene data show CDR1 as SEHNR and CDR2 as FQNEAQ (reference sequence). This CDR3 contains 16 residues. The DNA of the CDR3 is TGTGCCAGCAGCCGGACAGGGGGCGCGAGCCGCTACGAGCAGTACGTC. Its translation: CASSRTGGASRYEQYV.

The chain combines TRBV7-2 with TRBJ1-2; 9 bases are shared with TRBD1. Germline V gene data show CDR1 as SGHTA and CDR2 as FQGNSA. Trimming removed 1 base from V and 2 bases from J; junction bases left unmatched: 2. The CDR3 is 15 residues long. The CDR3 sequence: CASSLDTGGNYGYTF. The CDR3 DNA follows: TGTGCCAGCAGCTTAGATACAGGGGGCAACTATGGCTACACCTTC.

This chain connects TRBV19 to TRBJ1-4, with D hard to call. V was pared by 3 bases and J by 7 bases, with 9 bases between. The germline V gene encodes CDR1 LNHDA and CDR2 SQIVND (reference sequence). CDR3 length: 13 amino acids. CDR3 in amino acids: CASSIGWSEKLFF. For the CDR3, the DNA is TGTGCCAGTAGTATCGGGTGGAGTGAAAAACTGTTTTTT.

This clone was detected only a few times. The gene calls are TRBV5-1 and TRBJ2-2; TRBD1 agrees at 9 bases. The CDR3 consists of 16 residues. The J segment lost 2 bases and the V segment lost 4 bases, leaving 6 bases of the junction unmatched. Germline V gene lookup returns CDR1 SGHRS and CDR2 YFSETQ. CDR3 amino acids: CASSRGQGINTGELFF. CDR3 bases: TGCGCCAGCAGCCGGGGACAGGGTATAAACACCGGGGAGCTGTTTTTT.

The chain uses TRBV5-1 and TRBJ1-5; TRBD1 aligns across 7 bases. After removal of 2 bases from V and 3 bases from J, the junction contained 2 bases not matched to a gene. The CDR3 contains 14 residues. The germline V gene encodes CDR1 SGHRS and CDR2 YFSETQ. CDR3 nucleotide sequence: TGCGCCAGCAGCTTAACAGGGGACAATCAGCCCCAGCATTTT. This translates into CASSLTGDNQPQHF.

This chain links TRBV7-2 with TRBJ2-1; 9 bases are a match to TRBD1. Losses at the gene ends were 2 bases for V and 15 bases for J; bases not matched to a gene: 11. The CDR3 totals 14 residues. Germline V lookup: CDR1 SGHTA, CDR2 FQGNSA. The CDR3 bases are TGTGCCAGCAGCTTACAGAGGACGACAGGGGGTAGGTTCTTC. Translation gives CASSLQRTTGGRFF.

On this clone: Other DNA sequences in this sample translate to the same CDR3. V is TRBV27 and J is TRBJ1-2; D possibly corresponds to TRBD1 (5 bases). Germline V gene lookup returns CDR1 MNHEY and CDR2 SMNVEV (reference sequence). V lost 6 bases and J 2 bases, leaving 13 bases between the germline ends. The CDR3 totals 14 residues. This CDR3 is CASSLGQGNYGYTF. CDR3 coding DNA: TGTGCCAGCAGCCTCGGACAAGGAAACTATGGCTACACCTTC.